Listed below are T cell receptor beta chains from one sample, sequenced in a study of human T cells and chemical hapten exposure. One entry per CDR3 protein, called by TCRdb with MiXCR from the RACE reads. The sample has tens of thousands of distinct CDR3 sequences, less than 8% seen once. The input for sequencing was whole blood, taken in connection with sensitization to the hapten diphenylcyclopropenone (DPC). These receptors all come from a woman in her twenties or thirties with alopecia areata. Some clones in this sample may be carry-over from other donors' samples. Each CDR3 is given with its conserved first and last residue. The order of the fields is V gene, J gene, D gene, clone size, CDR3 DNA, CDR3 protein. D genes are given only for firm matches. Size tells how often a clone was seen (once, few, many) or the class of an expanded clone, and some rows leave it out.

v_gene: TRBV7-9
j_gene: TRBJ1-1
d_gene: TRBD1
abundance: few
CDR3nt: TGTGCCAGCAGCCGAAGGGGTGGACAGGGGATCGGGGGCACTGAAGCTTTCTTT
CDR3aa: CASSRRGGQGIGGTEAFF

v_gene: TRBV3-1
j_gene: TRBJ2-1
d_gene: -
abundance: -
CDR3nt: TGTGCCAGCAGCACGGACCACTTCCCCGAGCAGTTCTTC
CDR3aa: CASSTDHFPEQFF

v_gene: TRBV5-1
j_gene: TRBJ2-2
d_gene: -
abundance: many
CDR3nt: TGCGCCAGCAATGATCGGGGGTCCGGGGAGCTGTTTTTT
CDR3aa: CASNDRGSGELFF

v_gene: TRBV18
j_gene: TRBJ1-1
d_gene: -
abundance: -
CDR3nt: TGTGCCAGCTCACCACCGGCTGGAATCGAAGCTTTCTTT
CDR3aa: CASSPPAGIEAFF

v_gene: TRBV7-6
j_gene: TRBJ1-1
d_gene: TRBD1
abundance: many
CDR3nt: TGTGCCAGCAGCCCCGGGACAGGGGTTGAAGCTTTCTTT
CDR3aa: CASSPGTGVEAFF

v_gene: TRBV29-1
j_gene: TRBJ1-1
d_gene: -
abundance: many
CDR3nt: TGCAGCGTTTCAGGCAGGCTACAACAGGCGGCTTTCTTT
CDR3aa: CSVSGRLQQAAFF

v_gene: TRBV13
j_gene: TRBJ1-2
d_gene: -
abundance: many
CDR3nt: TGTGCCAGCAGCCGTACTAACCCGACGCGGGGCTACACCTTC
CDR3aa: CASSRTNPTRGYTF

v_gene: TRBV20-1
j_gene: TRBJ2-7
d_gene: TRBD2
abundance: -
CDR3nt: TGCAGTGCTAGAGAGCCGGGGACTAGCTCCTACGAGCAGTACTTC
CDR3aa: CSAREPGTSSYEQYF

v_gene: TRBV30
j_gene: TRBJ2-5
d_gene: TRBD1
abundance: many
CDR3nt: TGTGCCTGGAGTGTAATGCGGTGGGACAGGGGGCTGGAGACCCAGTACTTC
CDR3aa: CAWSVMRWDRGLETQYF

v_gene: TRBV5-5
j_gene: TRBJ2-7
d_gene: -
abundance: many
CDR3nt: TGTGCCAGCAGCTTGGTCGGGGGGCGACTAACTAACGAGCAGTACTTC
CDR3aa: CASSLVGGRLTNEQYF

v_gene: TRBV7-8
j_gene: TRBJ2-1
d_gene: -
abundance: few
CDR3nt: TGTGCCAGCAGCCTAGATTGGTCCGGTGAGCAGTTCTTC
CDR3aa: CASSLDWSGEQFF

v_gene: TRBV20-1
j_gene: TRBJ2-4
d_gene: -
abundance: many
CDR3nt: TGCAGTGCTAGAGAGTTGGACAGCCCAGGAGACATTCAGTACTTC
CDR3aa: CSARELDSPGDIQYF

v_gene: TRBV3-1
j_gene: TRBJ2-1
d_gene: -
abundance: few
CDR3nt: TGTGCCAGCAGCCAAGATTCCGGGGGACCACTCCCCCATGAGCAGTTCTTC
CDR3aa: CASSQDSGGPLPHEQFF

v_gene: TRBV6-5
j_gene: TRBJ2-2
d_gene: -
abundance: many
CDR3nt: TGTGCCAGCAGACAAATCGGGGAGCTGTTTTTT
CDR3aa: CASRQIGELFF

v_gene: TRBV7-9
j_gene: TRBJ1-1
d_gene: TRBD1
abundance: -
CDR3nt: TGTGCCAGCAACAGACAGGGGGGCACTGAAGCTTTCTTT
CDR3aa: CASNRQGGTEAFF

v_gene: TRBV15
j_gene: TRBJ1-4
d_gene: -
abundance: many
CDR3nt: TGTGCCACCAGCAGTTCTAGGACGCCCGGTGAAAAACTGTTTTTT
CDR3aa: CATSSSRTPGEKLFF

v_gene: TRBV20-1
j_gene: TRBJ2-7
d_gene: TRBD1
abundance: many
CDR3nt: TGCAGTGTAAAGGGGGCGTACGAGCAGTACTTC
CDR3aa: CSVKGAYEQYF

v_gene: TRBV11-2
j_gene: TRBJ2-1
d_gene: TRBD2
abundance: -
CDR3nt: TGTGCCAGCAGCCCGGGACTATTAGGGTACAATGAGCAGTTCTTC
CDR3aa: CASSPGLLGYNEQFF

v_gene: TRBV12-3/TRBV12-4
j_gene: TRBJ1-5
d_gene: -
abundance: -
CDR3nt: TGTGCCAGCAGCCGCGACACTGATAGCAATCAGCCCCAGCATTTT
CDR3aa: CASSRDTDSNQPQHF

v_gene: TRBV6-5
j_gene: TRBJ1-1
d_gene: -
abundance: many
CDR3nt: TGTGCCAGCAGTTACATGACAGGTCCAATTGGAGCTTTCTTT
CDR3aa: CASSYMTGPIGAFF

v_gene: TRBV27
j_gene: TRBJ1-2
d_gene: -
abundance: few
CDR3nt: TGTGCCAGCAGTAGGGGTTTGAGCTATGGCTACACCTTC
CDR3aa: CASSRGLSYGYTF

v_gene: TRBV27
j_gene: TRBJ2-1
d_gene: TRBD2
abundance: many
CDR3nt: TGTGCCTGCAGCGGGGGGTTCAACAATGAGCAGTTCTTC
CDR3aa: CACSGGFNNEQFF

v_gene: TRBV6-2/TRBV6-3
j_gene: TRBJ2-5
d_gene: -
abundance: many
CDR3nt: TGTGCCAGCAGTTACTCTCAAGAGACCCAGTACTTC
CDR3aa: CASSYSQETQYF